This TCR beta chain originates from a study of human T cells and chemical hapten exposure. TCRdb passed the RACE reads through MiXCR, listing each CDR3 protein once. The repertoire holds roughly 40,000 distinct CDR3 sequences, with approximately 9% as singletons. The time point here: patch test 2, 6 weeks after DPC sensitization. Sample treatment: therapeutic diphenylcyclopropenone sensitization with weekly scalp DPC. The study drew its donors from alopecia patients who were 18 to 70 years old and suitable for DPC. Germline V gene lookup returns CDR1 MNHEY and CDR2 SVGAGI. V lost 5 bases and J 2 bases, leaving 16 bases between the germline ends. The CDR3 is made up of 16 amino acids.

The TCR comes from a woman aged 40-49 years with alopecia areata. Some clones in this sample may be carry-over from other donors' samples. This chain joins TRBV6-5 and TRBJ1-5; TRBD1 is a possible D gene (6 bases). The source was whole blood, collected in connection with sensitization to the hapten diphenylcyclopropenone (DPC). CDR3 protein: CASSRRGGAGNQPQHF. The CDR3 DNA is TGTGCCAGCAGTCGCCGGGGGGGCGCCGGCAATCAGCCCCAGCATTTT.